The TCR beta chain described here comes from a study of blood T cell repertoires in COVID-19. Study background: Donors in the United States, Italy and Spain gave samples during acute or convalescent COVID-19. From T cells, B-cell-depleted T cells, or PBMCs came the material, which was cDNA or gDNA.

How the authors handled the data: Amplifying reference gene primers gave estimates of nucleated cell counts. This table comes from immunoSEQ multiplex PCR, and its TCRdb copy is limited to in-frame clones, with some not included. D and trimming were read from the DNA, whereas the V and J calls and clone size are those reported in that table. The sample lists 200,000 or so clones; 80% to 85% were seen once. Germline CDR1 reads LNHDA; CDR2 reads SQIVND (reference sequence). The CDR3 extends over 14 amino acids. Trimming took off 2 bases at V and 5 bases at J, with 10 bases between the two ends. The source is a woman aged 40 to 50 with acute or convalescent COVID-19. The chain couples TRBV19 to TRBJ1-5, with D maybe TRBD1 (6 bases). Material: peripheral blood. The CDR3 loop reads CASSISTGYQPQHF. CDR3 DNA sequence: TGTGCCAGTAGTATATCCACAGGGTATCAGCCCCAGCATTTT.